This is a list of T cell receptor beta chains from one sample in a study of OX40 agonist ivuxolimab in advanced cancers. Assay: immunoSEQ multiplex PCR; the TCRdb copy retains only in-frame clones and omits some. The sample records over 40,000 clones, approximately 90% being singletons. The sample here was CD4+ or CD8+ T cells sorted from blood, taken in a trial of the OX40 agonist ivuxolimab. The receptors here all came from an adult with an advanced solid tumor such as melanoma, head and neck, liver or kidney cancer. Both conserved end residues are part of each CDR3. Each record gives: V gene, clone size, D gene, J gene, CDR3 protein, CDR3 DNA. D genes are given only for firm matches. Not all rows give a size; the values are once, few, many and, for expanded clones, a class.

v_call: TRBV27
clone_size: -
d_call: -
j_call: TRBJ2-5
cdr3_aa: CASSLWGGETQYF
cdr3_nt: TGTGCCAGCAGTTTATGGGGAGGAGAGACCCAGTACTTC

v_call: TRBV7-9
clone_size: -
d_call: -
j_call: TRBJ1-1
cdr3_aa: CASSLGQVPPSPQAFF
cdr3_nt: TGTGCCAGCAGCTTAGGGCAGGTTCCGCCTTCCCCTCAAGCTTTCTTT

v_call: TRBV18
clone_size: -
d_call: TRBD2
j_call: TRBJ2-1
cdr3_aa: CASSPYLAVTYNEQFF
cdr3_nt: TGTGCCAGCTCACCATATCTAGCGGTTACTTACAATGAGCAGTTCTTC

v_call: TRBV7-9
clone_size: -
d_call: -
j_call: TRBJ2-7
cdr3_aa: CASSSGTSYEQYF
cdr3_nt: TGTGCCAGCAGCTCCGGGACCTCCTACGAGCAGTACTTC

v_call: TRBV30
clone_size: -
d_call: -
j_call: TRBJ2-3
cdr3_aa: CAWSANPGVADTQYF
cdr3_nt: TGTGCCTGGAGTGCCAATCCAGGGGTCGCAGATACGCAGTATTTT

v_call: TRBV19
clone_size: -
d_call: TRBD1
j_call: TRBJ2-1
cdr3_aa: CASSPFIPGGLNEQFF
cdr3_nt: TGTGCCAGTAGTCCCTTCATTCCAGGGGGCCTAAATGAGCAGTTCTTC

v_call: TRBV30
clone_size: -
d_call: -
j_call: TRBJ2-3
cdr3_aa: CAWTLAITDTQYF
cdr3_nt: TGTGCCTGGACCTTAGCTATCACAGATACGCAGTATTTT

v_call: TRBV30
clone_size: -
d_call: -
j_call: TRBJ2-6
cdr3_aa: CAWSDPRFGANVLTF
cdr3_nt: TGTGCCTGGAGTGACCCCAGGTTTGGGGCCAACGTCCTGACTTTC

v_call: TRBV14
clone_size: -
d_call: -
j_call: TRBJ2-1
cdr3_aa: CASSPPDNEQFF
cdr3_nt: TGTGCCAGCAGCCCGCCAGACAATGAGCAGTTCTTC

v_call: TRBV6-5
clone_size: -
d_call: -
j_call: TRBJ1-5
cdr3_aa: CASSYADGSQPQHF
cdr3_nt: TGTGCCAGCAGTTACGCGGACGGAAGTCAGCCCCAGCATTTT

v_call: TRBV4-1
clone_size: few
d_call: -
j_call: TRBJ1-5
cdr3_aa: CASSQEHGQPQHF
cdr3_nt: TGCGCCAGCAGCCAAGAGCATGGTCAGCCCCAGCATTTT

v_call: TRBV27
clone_size: -
d_call: TRBD1
j_call: TRBJ2-5
cdr3_aa: CASSSDRVQETQYF
cdr3_nt: TGTGCCAGCAGCTCGGACAGGGTCCAAGAGACCCAGTACTTC

v_call: TRBV28
clone_size: -
d_call: TRBD1
j_call: TRBJ2-7
cdr3_aa: CASRLGTDSYEQYF
cdr3_nt: TGTGCCAGCAGGTTGGGGACAGACTCCTACGAGCAGTACTTC

v_call: TRBV7-8
clone_size: -
d_call: -
j_call: TRBJ2-7
cdr3_aa: CASSLGGGSSYEQYF
cdr3_nt: TGTGCCAGCAGCTTAGGGGGCGGCAGCTCCTACGAGCAGTACTTC

v_call: TRBV7-9
clone_size: -
d_call: -
j_call: TRBJ2-5
cdr3_aa: CASSSPTTGTGGETQYF
cdr3_nt: TGTGCCAGCAGCTCACCAACCACCGGGACGGGTGGGGAGACCCAGTACTTC

v_call: TRBV6-5
clone_size: -
d_call: TRBD2
j_call: TRBJ2-1
cdr3_aa: CASSYAYGGNEQFF
cdr3_nt: TGTGCCAGCAGTTACGCTTACGGGGGGAATGAGCAGTTCTTC

v_call: TRBV6-1
clone_size: -
d_call: TRBD1
j_call: TRBJ1-2
cdr3_aa: CASSGRTGGYGYTF
cdr3_nt: TGTGCCAGCAGCGGACGGACAGGGGGCTATGGCTACACCTTC

v_call: TRBV9
clone_size: -
d_call: TRBD2
j_call: TRBJ2-3
cdr3_aa: CASSVVAGATDTQYF
cdr3_nt: TGTGCCAGCAGCGTAGTAGCGGGAGCGACAGATACGCAGTATTTT

v_call: TRBV27
clone_size: -
d_call: TRBD2
j_call: TRBJ2-3
cdr3_aa: CASSRTRASGNPDTQYF
cdr3_nt: TGTGCCAGCAGCCGTACCCGAGCTAGCGGGAACCCAGATACGCAGTATTTT

v_call: TRBV5-1
clone_size: -
d_call: -
j_call: TRBJ1-1
cdr3_aa: CASSFGGYTEAFF
cdr3_nt: TGCGCCAGCAGCTTCGGCGGATACACTGAAGCTTTCTTT

v_call: TRBV5-1
clone_size: -
d_call: -
j_call: TRBJ2-7
cdr3_aa: CASSLTPSYEQYF
cdr3_nt: TGCGCCAGCTCCCTGACTCCCTCCTACGAGCAGTACTTC

v_call: TRBV6-6
clone_size: -
d_call: -
j_call: TRBJ2-3
cdr3_aa: CASSYFRAGVGDTQYF
cdr3_nt: TGTGCCAGCAGTTACTTTAGGGCAGGGGTAGGGGATACGCAGTATTTT

v_call: TRBV6-4
clone_size: few
d_call: -
j_call: TRBJ2-7
cdr3_aa: CASSPGASEAYEQYF
cdr3_nt: TGTGCCAGCAGTCCTGGGGCTAGCGAAGCCTACGAGCAGTACTTC

v_call: TRBV29-1
clone_size: -
d_call: TRBD2
j_call: TRBJ2-3
cdr3_aa: CSVDGSGRTPDTQYF
cdr3_nt: TGCAGCGTTGATGGGAGCGGGAGGACCCCAGATACGCAGTATTTT

v_call: TRBV4-1
clone_size: -
d_call: -
j_call: TRBJ1-1
cdr3_aa: CASRPDSRNTEAFF
cdr3_nt: TGCGCCAGCAGACCCGACAGCCGGAACACTGAAGCTTTCTTT

v_call: TRBV6-1
clone_size: -
d_call: -
j_call: TRBJ2-7
cdr3_aa: CASCTSAHYEQYF
cdr3_nt: TGTGCCAGCTGTACTAGTGCTCACTACGAGCAGTACTTC

v_call: TRBV4-1
clone_size: -
d_call: TRBD2
j_call: TRBJ2-1
cdr3_aa: CASSHGRAGDEQFF
cdr3_nt: TGCGCCAGCAGCCATGGCAGGGCGGGGGACGAGCAGTTCTTC

v_call: TRBV2
clone_size: -
d_call: TRBD1
j_call: TRBJ1-4
cdr3_aa: CASSDGLRTGKGEKLFF
cdr3_nt: TGTGCCAGCAGTGATGGCCTGCGGACAGGGAAAGGGGAAAAACTGTTTTTT

v_call: TRBV19
clone_size: -
d_call: -
j_call: TRBJ2-1
cdr3_aa: CASSMTLGNEQFF
cdr3_nt: TGTGCCAGTAGTATGACGCTGGGCAATGAGCAGTTCTTC

v_call: TRBV9
clone_size: -
d_call: -
j_call: TRBJ2-7
cdr3_aa: CASSVGESYEQYF
cdr3_nt: TGTGCCAGCAGCGTAGGAGAGTCCTACGAGCAGTACTTC

v_call: TRBV29-1
clone_size: once
d_call: TRBD1
j_call: TRBJ1-1
cdr3_aa: CSAQTGGYTEAFF
cdr3_nt: TGCAGTGCCCAGACAGGGGGGTATACTGAAGCTTTCTTT

v_call: TRBV7-9
clone_size: -
d_call: -
j_call: TRBJ2-7
cdr3_aa: CASSPVQVTYEQYF
cdr3_nt: TGTGCCAGCAGCCCAGTACAGGTGACCTACGAGCAGTACTTC

v_call: TRBV27
clone_size: -
d_call: -
j_call: TRBJ2-7
cdr3_aa: CASSLSRTYEQYF
cdr3_nt: TGTGCCAGCAGTTTATCGCGGACTTACGAGCAGTACTTC

v_call: TRBV10-3
clone_size: -
d_call: TRBD2
j_call: TRBJ2-7
cdr3_aa: CATIDRLAQNSYEQYF
cdr3_nt: TGTGCCACCATCGATCGACTAGCCCAAAACTCCTACGAGCAGTACTTC

v_call: TRBV4-1
clone_size: -
d_call: -
j_call: TRBJ2-1
cdr3_aa: CASSQGGLPGEQFF
cdr3_nt: TGCGCCAGCAGCCAAGGGGGACTCCCCGGTGAGCAGTTCTTC

v_call: TRBV27
clone_size: few
d_call: -
j_call: TRBJ1-1
cdr3_aa: CASSLTLNTEAFF
cdr3_nt: TGTGCCAGCAGTTTAACGTTGAACACTGAAGCTTTCTTT

v_call: TRBV9
clone_size: few
d_call: -
j_call: TRBJ1-3
cdr3_aa: CASSPLQSGNTIYF
cdr3_nt: TGTGCCAGCAGTCCTCTTCAGTCTGGAAACACCATATATTTT

v_call: TRBV4-1
clone_size: -
d_call: TRBD1
j_call: TRBJ1-4
cdr3_aa: CASSRGQGAEKLFF
cdr3_nt: TGCGCCAGCAGCCGAGGACAGGGGGCTGAAAAACTGTTTTTT

v_call: TRBV28
clone_size: -
d_call: -
j_call: TRBJ2-5
cdr3_aa: CASSLGESQYF
cdr3_nt: TGTGCCAGCAGTTTAGGGGAGAGCCAGTACTTC

v_call: TRBV5-6
clone_size: -
d_call: -
j_call: TRBJ1-1
cdr3_aa: CASSFGAGEGRTEAFF
cdr3_nt: TGTGCCAGCAGCTTCGGGGCAGGGGAGGGGCGCACTGAAGCTTTCTTT

v_call: TRBV28
clone_size: -
d_call: TRBD2
j_call: TRBJ2-7
cdr3_aa: CASSFAPSAGSLTYEQYF
cdr3_nt: TGTGCCAGCAGTTTTGCCCCATCAGCGGGGTCATTAACCTACGAGCAGTACTTC

v_call: TRBV6-1
clone_size: -
d_call: -
j_call: TRBJ2-6
cdr3_aa: CASSEWAGTSGANVLTF
cdr3_nt: TGTGCCAGCAGTGAATGGGCAGGGACTTCTGGGGCCAACGTCCTGACTTTC

v_call: TRBV18
clone_size: -
d_call: TRBD2
j_call: TRBJ2-3
cdr3_aa: CASSPSGARQEGPSTDTQYF
cdr3_nt: TGTGCCAGCTCACCTAGCGGGGCCCGCCAGGAGGGACCTAGCACAGATACGCAGTATTTT

v_call: TRBV30
clone_size: once
d_call: TRBD2
j_call: TRBJ2-7
cdr3_aa: CAWSFASGLYEQYF
cdr3_nt: TGTGCCTGGAGTTTCGCTAGCGGCCTCTACGAGCAGTACTTC

v_call: TRBV15
clone_size: -
d_call: -
j_call: TRBJ2-3
cdr3_aa: CATSRVYDDTQYF
cdr3_nt: TGTGCCACCAGCAGAGTTTACGACGATACGCAGTATTTT

v_call: TRBV7-6
clone_size: -
d_call: -
j_call: TRBJ1-2
cdr3_aa: CASSPDAGLNYGYTF
cdr3_nt: TGTGCCAGCAGCCCGGATGCAGGGCTGAACTATGGCTACACCTTC

v_call: TRBV6-1
clone_size: -
d_call: -
j_call: TRBJ2-7
cdr3_aa: CASSTPGEQYF
cdr3_nt: TGTGCCAGCAGTACTCCGGGGGAGCAGTACTTC

v_call: TRBV6-5
clone_size: once
d_call: TRBD1
j_call: TRBJ1-2
cdr3_aa: CASSYGTGGNYGYTF
cdr3_nt: TGTGCCAGCAGTTACGGGACAGGGGGAAACTATGGCTACACCTTC

v_call: TRBV27
clone_size: -
d_call: -
j_call: TRBJ2-7
cdr3_aa: CASSILGGEQYF
cdr3_nt: TGTGCCAGCAGTATCCTAGGGGGGGAGCAGTACTTC

v_call: TRBV7-2
clone_size: -
d_call: TRBD2
j_call: TRBJ2-3
cdr3_aa: CASSPGGLAGDTQYF
cdr3_nt: TGTGCCAGCAGCCCCGGGGGACTAGCGGGGGATACGCAGTATTTT

v_call: TRBV11-2
clone_size: -
d_call: -
j_call: TRBJ2-7
cdr3_aa: CASSFPGVEQYF
cdr3_nt: TGTGCCAGCAGCTTCCCAGGGGTCGAGCAGTACTTC

v_call: TRBV28
clone_size: -
d_call: TRBD2
j_call: TRBJ2-3
cdr3_aa: CASSPGLAGPTDTQYF
cdr3_nt: TGTGCCAGCAGCCCGGGACTAGCGGGACCCACAGATACGCAGTATTTT